These T cell receptor beta chains were read from a single sample in a study of T cells in Graves' hyperthyroidism and ophthalmopathy. TCRdb redid the calling of the multiplex PCR reads with MiXCR, one entry per CDR3 protein. The data show about 600,000 distinct CDR3 sequences, approximately 15% seen once. Input material: blood. The origin of the receptors is a woman between 18 and 29 years old with Graves' ophthalmopathy. CDR3s include the opening cysteine and the closing phenylalanine or tryptophan. A D gene is named only where the DNA matches it firmly. The size of a clone is reported for some rows only, either as once, few or many, or as a class for expanded clones.

D gene	V gene	clone size	J gene	CDR3 protein	CDR3 DNA
NA	TRBV3-1	NA	TRBJ2-7	CASSQGKRTSYEQYF	TGTGCCAGCAGCCAAGGGAAACGGACCTCCTACGAGCAGTACTTC
TRBD1	TRBV18	few	TRBJ1-5	CASSPTTGGRNQPQHF	TGTGCCAGCTCACCAACGACAGGGGGACGCAATCAGCCCCAGCATTTT
NA	TRBV13	many	TRBJ2-7	CASSRDTQYEQYF	TGTGCCAGCAGCAGGGACACCCAGTACGAGCAGTACTTC
NA	TRBV10-3	NA	TRBJ2-3	CAISEGLGEDTQYF	TGTGCCATCAGTGAAGGTCTAGGGGAAGATACGCAGTATTTT
TRBD2	TRBV6-2/TRBV6-3	many	TRBJ2-3	CASSYQGGVASGRWTDTQYF	TGTGCCAGCAGTTACCAAGGCGGGGTGGCTAGCGGGAGATGGACAGATACGCAGTATTTT
NA	TRBV2	few	TRBJ2-5	CASNRVQETQYF	TGTGCCAGCAACAGGGTCCAAGAGACCCAGTACTTC
NA	TRBV20-1	many	TRBJ2-3	CSARSAEGTDTQYF	TGCAGTGCTAGGTCGGCCGAGGGCACAGATACGCAGTATTTT
TRBD1	TRBV6-1	few	TRBJ2-7	CASSNRDSGEQYF	TGTGCCAGCAGTAACCGGGACAGTGGAGAGCAGTACTTC
TRBD2	TRBV7-9	many	TRBJ2-7	CASSLAVLAGGPRSYEQYF	TGTGCCAGCAGCTTAGCAGTCTTAGCGGGAGGGCCCAGGTCCTACGAGCAGTACTTC
TRBD1	TRBV6-4	NA	TRBJ2-1	CASSDLGTEDNEQFF	TGTGCCAGCAGTGACCTCGGGACAGAAGACAATGAGCAGTTCTTC
NA	TRBV12-3/TRBV12-4	many	TRBJ2-1	CASTLSANEQFF	TGTGCCAGCACCCTGTCGGCCAATGAGCAGTTCTTC